Each of the 16 T cell receptor beta chains below was sequenced from the same sample in a study of cytomegalovirus exposure and HLA in healthy donors. Generated by immunoSEQ multiplex PCR, the TCRdb table keeps only in-frame clones and is missing some. The sample has 280,000 or so clones; roughly 88% are singletons. What was sequenced was PBMCs. All receptors derive from a woman younger than 30 in good health and CMV-seronegative.

J is TRBJ1-2 and V is TRBV9, with TRBD1 as a possible D gene (6 bases). The V gene's germline CDR1 is SGDLS and CDR2 YYNGEE. Trimming left V 0 bases short and J 3 bases short, with 12 bases between. This CDR3 is built from 15 residues. The CDR3 DNA reads as TGTGCCAGCAGCGTAGATCAGGGGCCGGACTATGGCTACACCTTC. Its translation: CASSVDQGPDYGYTF.

V is TRBV4-2 and J is TRBJ2-2; 8 bases match TRBD1. J gave up 0 bases and V 0 bases, and 3 bases lay outside the gene matches. Per germline, CDR1 LGHNA and CDR2 YNFKEQ. The CDR3 has 17 amino acids. The CDR3 loop is CASSQDGTGANTGELFF. CDR3 DNA sequence: TGTGCCAGCAGCCAAGACGGGACAGGCGCGAACACCGGGGAGCTGTTTTTT.

This clone was seen only once. The genes are TRBV28 and TRBJ2-7, with D possibly matching TRBD2 (6 bases). The CDR3 has 15 residues. Germline-derived CDR1 and CDR2 are MDHEN and SYDVKM. Between the trimmed V and J ends, which lost 1 base and 3 bases, there was a span of 13 bases. CDR3 sequence: CASSLSRDWYYEQYF. CDR3 nucleotide sequence: TGTGCCAGCAGTTTATCTCGGGACTGGTACTACGAGCAGTACTTC.

This chain joins TRBV7-8 and TRBJ1-1; D uncertain. Germline V gene lookup returns CDR1 SGHVS and CDR2 FQNEAQ. The CDR3 is 13 amino acids. V lost 7 bases and J 1 base, leaving 10 bases between the germline ends. CDR3 residues: CASTPRENTEAFF. The CDR3 DNA reads TGTGCCAGCACCCCCCGGGAGAACACTGAAGCTTTCTTT. The whole variable domain, filled in from reference TRBV7-8 and TRBJ1-1, reads GAGVSQSPRYKVAKRGQDVALRCDPISGHVSLFWYQQALGQGPEFLTYFQNEAQLDKSGLPSDRFFAERPEGSVSTLKIQRTQQEDSAVYLCASTPRENTEAFFGQGTRLTVV.

The V gene is TRBV18, the J gene TRBJ2-7, with no clear D. Per germline, CDR1 KGHSH and CDR2 LQKENI. Trimming pared 3 bases from V and 3 bases from J, leaving 6 bases between. The CDR3 runs 12 residues. The CDR3 DNA reads TGTGCCAGCTCACCCGCCAGCTACGAGCAGTACTTC. As protein: CASSPASYEQYF.

The V call is TRBV6-1, the J call TRBJ1-5; no firm D call. This CDR3 comprises 13 residues. Trimming shortened V by 6 bases and J by 7 bases, and 13 bases separated the two germline ends. Germline CDR1 MNHNS, CDR2 SASEGT. The CDR3: CASSRGREQPQHF. DNA for the CDR3: TGTGCCAGCAGCCGAGGGAGGGAGCAGCCCCAGCATTTT.

This rearrangement joins TRBV2 to TRBJ2-5; 7 bases fit TRBD2. V shed 7 bases and J 4 bases; nucleotides not matched to a gene: 12. Germline V lookup: CDR1 SNHLY, CDR2 FYNNEI. This CDR3 is built from 15 residues. The CDR3 region has the DNA TGTGCCAGCACTAACGACGGGACTAAAGGAGAGACCCAGTACTTC. As protein: CASTNDGTKGETQYF.

V usage is TRBV5-6 and J usage is TRBJ1-3, with D unclear. V was trimmed by 5 bases and J by 1 base, leaving 7 bases between them. Per germline, CDR1 SGHDT and CDR2 YYEEEE. This CDR3 has 13 amino acids. The CDR3: CASRVTSGNTIYF. DNA for the CDR3: TGTGCCAGCAGGGTTACTTCTGGAAACACCATATATTTT.

The chain is built from TRBV18 and TRBJ1-1, with TRBD1 identical over 7 bases. V lost 4 bases to trimming and J lost 0 bases; unmatched junction nucleotides: 8. Germline loops: CDR1 KGHSH, CDR2 LQKENI. The CDR3 has 16 residues. The DNA for the CDR3 is TGTGCCAGCTCACTCTCCTGGGGACAGATGAACACTGAAGCTTTCTTT. It is translated as CASSLSWGQMNTEAFF.

The rearrangement joins TRBV4-3 to TRBJ2-7; TRBD2 matches 7 bases. Germline-derived CDR1 and CDR2 are LGHNA and YSLEER. CDR3 length equals 16 residues. V lost 0 bases, J lost 3 bases, and 8 bases stayed unmatched. The CDR3 coding sequence is TGCGCCAGCAGCCAAGATGGGGGGGGAAAGCGCTACGAGCAGTACTTC. It specifies CASSQDGGGKRYEQYF.

This clone has just a few counts. This chain joins TRBV30 and TRBJ1-5, with D uncertain. From germline, CDR1 is GTSNPN and CDR2 SVGIG (reference sequence). The CDR3 covers 12 residues. Trimming removed 2 bases from V and 6 bases from J, with 8 bases in between. In DNA form, the CDR3 reads TGTGCCTGGAGTCCCGAGGGTCAGCCCCAGCATTTT. Translation: CAWSPEGQPQHF.

This sequence joins TRBV25-1 and TRBJ2-5, with TRBD2 as a possible D gene (6 bases). Trimming left V 2 bases short and J 4 bases short, with 8 bases between. The CDR3 is 13 amino acids. Germline V gene data show CDR1 as MGHDK and CDR2 as SYGVNS. The CDR3 sequence is CASSERRGETQYF. The DNA for the CDR3 is TGTGCCAGCAGTGAACGGAGGGGAGAGACCCAGTACTTC.

The chain joins TRBV18 to TRBJ2-7; a weak D match, TRBD2 (6 bases). There are 14 residues in the CDR3. Trimming shortened V by 3 bases and J by 4 bases, and 13 bases separated the two germline ends. Germline lookup yields CDR1 KGHSH and CDR2 LQKENI. This chain's CDR3 is CASSPGGAAYEQYF. The DNA of the CDR3 is TGTGCCAGCTCACCGGGGGGAGCGGCATACGAGCAGTACTTC. Variable domain in full (rest from reference TRBV18 and TRBJ2-7): NAGVMQNPRHLVRRRGQEARLRCSPMKGHSHVYWYRQLPEEGLKFMVYLQKENIIDESGMPKERFSAEFPKEGPSILRIQQVVRGDSAAYFCASSPGGAAYEQYFGPGTRLTVT.

V gene TRBV5-8 combines with J gene TRBJ2-7; D call uncertain. Germline CDR1 is SGHTS and CDR2 is YDEGEE. The V end was cut by 6 bases, the J end by 5 bases, with 18 bases between. The CDR3 runs 14 residues. This chain's CDR3 is CASIWSQSSHEQYF. In nucleotides, the CDR3 is TGTGCCAGCATCTGGAGCCAAAGTAGCCACGAGCAGTACTTC.

CDR3 DNA sequence: TGTGCCAGCAGTGTGTCGACCTTC. The encoded protein is CASSVSTF. This chain uses TRBV6-1 with TRBJ1-2; D is unresolved. This CDR3 spans 8 amino acids. The V end was cut by 4 bases, the J end by 14 bases, with 5 bases between. Germline CDR1 and CDR2: MNHNS and SASEGT.

The rearrangement uses TRBV5-6 and TRBJ2-1; the match to TRBD2 covers 9 bases. Germline V gene sequence: CDR1 SGHDT, CDR2 YYEEEE. This CDR3 spans 16 amino acids. Trimming removed 7 bases from V and 6 bases from J; junction bases left unmatched: 14. The CDR3 here is CASLTLGTSSRNEQFF. CDR3 nucleotides: TGTGCCAGCTTAACTCTCGGGACTAGCAGCCGCAATGAGCAGTTCTTC. Variable domain in full (rest from reference TRBV5-6 and TRBJ2-1): DAGVTQSPTHLIKTRGQQVTLRCSPKSGHDTVSWYQQALGQGPQFIFQYYEEEERQRGNFPDRFSGHQFPNYSSELNVNALLLGDSALYLCASLTLGTSSRNEQFFGPGTRLTVL.